Listed here is a single TCR beta chain. The entry originates in a study of blood T cell repertoires in COVID-19. Looking at the study overall: The origin of the acute and convalescent COVID-19 samples was the United States, Italy and Spain. Nucleic acid was either cDNA or gDNA, and it came from T cells, B-cell-depleted T cells, or PBMCs.

Libraries were prepared by immunoSEQ multiplex PCR; TCRdb keeps only in-frame clonotypes and omits some of them. The sample has 250,000 or so clones; 86% are singletons. There are 16 residues in the CDR3. Trimming stripped 2 bases from V and 3 bases from J, with 17 bases between. Per germline, CDR1 MNHEY and CDR2 SVGEGT. The V call is TRBV6-2 or TRBV6-3, the J call TRBJ2-7; D possibly corresponds to TRBD2 (5 bases). This TCR derives from a middle-aged man with active or convalescent COVID-19. The material sequenced was peripheral blood. CDR3 in DNA: TGTGCCAGCAGTTACGTTCGGGAAGAGGGCCTCTACGAGCAGTACTTC. Its protein is CASSYVREEGLYEQYF.